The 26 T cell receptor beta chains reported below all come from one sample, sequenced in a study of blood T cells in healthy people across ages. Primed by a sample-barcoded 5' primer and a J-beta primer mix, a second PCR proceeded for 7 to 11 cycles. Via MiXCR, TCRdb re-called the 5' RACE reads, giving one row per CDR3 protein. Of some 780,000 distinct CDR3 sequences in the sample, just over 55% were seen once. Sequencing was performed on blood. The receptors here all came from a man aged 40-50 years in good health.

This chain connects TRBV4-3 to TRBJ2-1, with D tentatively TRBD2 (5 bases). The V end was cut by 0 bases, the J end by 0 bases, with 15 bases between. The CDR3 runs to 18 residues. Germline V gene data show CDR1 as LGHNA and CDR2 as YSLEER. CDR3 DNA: TGCGCCAGCAGCCAAGATCTGGAGGCGATCCCCTCCTACAATGAGCAGTTCTTC. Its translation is CASSQDLEAIPSYNEQFF.

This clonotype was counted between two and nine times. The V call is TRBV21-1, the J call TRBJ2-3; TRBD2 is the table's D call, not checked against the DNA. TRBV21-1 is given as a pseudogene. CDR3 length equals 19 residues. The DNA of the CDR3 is TGTGCCAGCAGCAGGGGACTAGCGGGGGCTCTTCATTACGCAGATACGCAGTATTTT. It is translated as CASSRGLAGALHYADTQYF.

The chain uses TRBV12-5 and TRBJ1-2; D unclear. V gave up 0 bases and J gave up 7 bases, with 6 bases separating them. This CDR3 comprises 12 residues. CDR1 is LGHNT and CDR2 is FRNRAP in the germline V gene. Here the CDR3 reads CASGLVPAGYTF. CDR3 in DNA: TGTGCTAGTGGTTTGGTGCCGGCTGGCTACACCTTC.

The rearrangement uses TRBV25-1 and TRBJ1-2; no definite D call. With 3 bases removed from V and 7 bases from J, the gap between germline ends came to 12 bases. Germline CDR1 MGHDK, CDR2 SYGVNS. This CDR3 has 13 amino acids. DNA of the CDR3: TGTGCCAGCAGTGATGCTTGGGCCGGTGGCTACACCTTC. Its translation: CASSDAWAGGYTF.

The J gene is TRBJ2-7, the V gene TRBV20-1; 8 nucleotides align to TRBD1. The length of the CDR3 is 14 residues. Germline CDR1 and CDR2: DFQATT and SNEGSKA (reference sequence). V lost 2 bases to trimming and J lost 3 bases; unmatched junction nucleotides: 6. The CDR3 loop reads CSARTGTGFYEQYF. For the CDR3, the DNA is TGCAGTGCTAGAACCGGGACAGGATTCTACGAGCAGTACTTC.

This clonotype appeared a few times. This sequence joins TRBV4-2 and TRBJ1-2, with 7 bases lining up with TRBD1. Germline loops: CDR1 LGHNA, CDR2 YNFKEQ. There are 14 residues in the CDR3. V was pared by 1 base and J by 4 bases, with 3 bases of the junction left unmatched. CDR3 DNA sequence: TGTGCCAGCAGCCAAGTTCGGGACAGCTATGGCTACACCTTC. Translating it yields CASSQVRDSYGYTF.

This CDR3 is CASGYTEGFDEQYF. The CDR3 bases are TGTGCCAGCGGTTACACGGAAGGGTTCGATGAGCAGTACTTC. The rearrangement links TRBV11-2 to TRBJ2-7; D gene uncertain. Trimming stripped 8 bases from V and 7 bases from J, with 21 bases between. The CDR3 sequence is 14 residues long. Per the germline V gene, CDR1 is SGHAT and CDR2 is FQNNGV.

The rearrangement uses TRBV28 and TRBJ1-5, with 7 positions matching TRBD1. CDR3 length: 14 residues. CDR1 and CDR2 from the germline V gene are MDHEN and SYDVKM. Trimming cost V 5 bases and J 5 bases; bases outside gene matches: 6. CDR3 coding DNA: TGTGCCAGCAGTGGAAGGACAGGTTATCAGCCCCAGCATTTT. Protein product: CASSGRTGYQPQHF.

In DNA, the CDR3 is TGCGCCAGCAGCTCCGCCGGGACAGGGCGCGGCTACACCTTC. Translation gives CASSSAGTGRGYTF. The rearrangement joins TRBV5-1 to TRBJ1-2; 9 bases match TRBD1. The V gene end was trimmed by 3 bases and the J gene end by 8 bases; junction bases not matched to a gene: 8. Germline CDR1 and CDR2: SGHRS and YFSETQ. This CDR3 region has 14 residues.

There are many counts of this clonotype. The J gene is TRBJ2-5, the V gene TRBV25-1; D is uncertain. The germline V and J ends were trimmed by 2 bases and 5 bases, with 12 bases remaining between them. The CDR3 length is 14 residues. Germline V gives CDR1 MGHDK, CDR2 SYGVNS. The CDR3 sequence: CASSERGHRETQYF. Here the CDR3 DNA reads TGTGCCAGCAGTGAACGTGGTCACCGGGAGACCCAGTACTTC.

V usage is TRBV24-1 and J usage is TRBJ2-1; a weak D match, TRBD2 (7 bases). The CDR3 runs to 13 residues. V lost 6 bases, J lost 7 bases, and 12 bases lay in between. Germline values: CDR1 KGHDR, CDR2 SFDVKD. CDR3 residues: CATSRGARNEQFF. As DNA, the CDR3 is TGTGCCACCAGTCGGGGGGCGAGAAATGAGCAGTTCTTC.

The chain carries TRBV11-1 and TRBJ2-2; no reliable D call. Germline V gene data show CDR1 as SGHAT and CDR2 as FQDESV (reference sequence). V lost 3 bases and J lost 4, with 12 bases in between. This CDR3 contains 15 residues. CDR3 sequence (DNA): TGTGCCAGCAGCTTGAATAGGAACCCCACCGGGGAGCTGTTTTTT. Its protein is CASSLNRNPTGELFF.

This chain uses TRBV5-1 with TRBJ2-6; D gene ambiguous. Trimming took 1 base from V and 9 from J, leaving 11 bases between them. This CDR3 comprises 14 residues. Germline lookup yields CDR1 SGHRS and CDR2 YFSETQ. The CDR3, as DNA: TGCGCCAGCAGCTTGCGATTCTCGGACAACGTCCTGACTTTC. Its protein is CASSLRFSDNVLTF.

The CDR3 nucleotides are TGCGCCAGCAGCTCCAACAGGGCATCGAACACTGAAGCTTTCTTT. Its protein product is CASSSNRASNTEAFF. The chain uses TRBV5-1 and TRBJ1-1; D is perhaps TRBD1 (6 bases). Germline V gene data show CDR1 as SGHRS and CDR2 as YFSETQ. V was clipped by 3 bases and J by 1 base, with 13 bases between them. This CDR3 contains 15 residues.

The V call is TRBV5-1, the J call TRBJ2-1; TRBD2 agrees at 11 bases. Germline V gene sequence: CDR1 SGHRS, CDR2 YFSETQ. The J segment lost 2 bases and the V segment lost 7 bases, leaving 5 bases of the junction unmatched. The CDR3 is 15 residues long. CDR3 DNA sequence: TGCGCCAGCTCTAAGACTAGCGGGGCCTACAATGAGCAGTTCTTC. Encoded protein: CASSKTSGAYNEQFF.

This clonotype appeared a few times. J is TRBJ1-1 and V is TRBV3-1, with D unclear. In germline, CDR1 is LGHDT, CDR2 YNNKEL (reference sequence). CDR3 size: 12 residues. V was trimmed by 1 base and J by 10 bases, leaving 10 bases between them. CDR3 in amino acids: CASSQGSLGAFF. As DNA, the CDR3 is TGTGCCAGCAGCCAAGGGAGCCTGGGAGCTTTCTTT. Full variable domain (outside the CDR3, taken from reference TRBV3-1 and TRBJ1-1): DTAVSQTPKYLVTQMGNDKSIKCEQNLGHDTMYWYKQDSKKFLKIMFSYNNKELIINETVPNRFSPKSPDKAHLNLHINSLELGDSAVYFCASSQGSLGAFFGQGTRLTVV.

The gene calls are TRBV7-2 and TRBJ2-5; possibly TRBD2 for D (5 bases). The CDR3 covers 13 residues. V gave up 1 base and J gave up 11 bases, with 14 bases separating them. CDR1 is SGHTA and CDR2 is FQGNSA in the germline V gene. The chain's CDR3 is CASSLETAREQYF. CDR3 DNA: TGTGCCAGCAGCTTAGAAACAGCTAGGGAGCAGTACTTC.

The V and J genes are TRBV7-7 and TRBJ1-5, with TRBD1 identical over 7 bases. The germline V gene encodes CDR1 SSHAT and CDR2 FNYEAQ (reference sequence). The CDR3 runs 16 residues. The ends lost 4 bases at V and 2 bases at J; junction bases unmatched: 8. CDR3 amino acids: CASSSTPRGGNQPQHF. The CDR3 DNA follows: TGTGCCAGCAGCTCCACACCCAGGGGGGGCAATCAGCCCCAGCATTTT.

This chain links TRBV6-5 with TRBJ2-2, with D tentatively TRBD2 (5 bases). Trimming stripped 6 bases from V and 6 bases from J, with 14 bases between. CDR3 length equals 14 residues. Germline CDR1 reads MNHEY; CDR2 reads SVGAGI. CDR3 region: CASSHGGFPGELFF. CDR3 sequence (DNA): TGTGCCAGCAGCCACGGAGGTTTCCCCGGGGAGCTGTTTTTT.

The CDR3 sequence: CASSLDRGDIQYF. CDR3 coding DNA: TGCGCCAGCAGCCTAGACAGGGGAGACATTCAGTACTTC. The chain uses TRBV4-3 and TRBJ2-4; 8 nucleotides match TRBD1. CDR1 LGHNA and CDR2 YSLEER come from the germline V gene. After removal of 4 bases from V and 8 bases from J, the junction contained 4 bases not matched to a gene. The CDR3 has 13 amino acids.

The CDR3 spells CASSLVGTSGGSTDTQYF. CDR3 DNA sequence: TGTGCCAGCAGCTTAGTGGGGACTAGCGGGGGGTCCACAGATACGCAGTATTTT. The V and J genes are TRBV7-2 and TRBJ2-3; 15 bases are a match to TRBD2. The V and J ends lost 1 base and 2 bases, in that order; junction bases with no gene match: 4. The CDR3 loop spans 18 amino acids. Germline V gene sequence: CDR1 SGHTA, CDR2 FQGNSA.

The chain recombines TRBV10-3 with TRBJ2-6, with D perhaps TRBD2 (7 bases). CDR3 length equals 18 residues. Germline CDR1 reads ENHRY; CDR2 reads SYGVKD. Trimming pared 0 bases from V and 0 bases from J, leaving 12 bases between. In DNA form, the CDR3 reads TGTGCCATCAGTGAGTCGAGGGGGAGGGGCTCTGGGGCCAACGTCCTGACTTTC. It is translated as CAISESRGRGSGANVLTF.

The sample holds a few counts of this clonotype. As DNA, the CDR3 is TGTGCCAGCAGCGTAAACCAAGAGACCCAGTACTTC. Encoded protein: CASSVNQETQYF. The V gene is TRBV9, the J gene TRBJ2-5, with D unclear. The germline V gene encodes CDR1 SGDLS and CDR2 YYNGEE. V lost 1 base to trimming and J lost 0 bases, with 1 base between them. This CDR3 has 12 residues.

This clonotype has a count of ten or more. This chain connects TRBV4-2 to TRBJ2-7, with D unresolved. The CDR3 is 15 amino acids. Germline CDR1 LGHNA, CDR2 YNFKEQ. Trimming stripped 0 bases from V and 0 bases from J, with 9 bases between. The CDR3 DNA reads TGTGCCAGCAGCCAAGATTTCGCTAACTCCTACGAGCAGTACTTC. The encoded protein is CASSQDFANSYEQYF.

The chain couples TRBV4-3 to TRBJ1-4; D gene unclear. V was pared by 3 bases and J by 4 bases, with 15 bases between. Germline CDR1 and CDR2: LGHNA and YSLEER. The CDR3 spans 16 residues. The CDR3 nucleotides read TGCGCCAGCAGCCAGGATCCCGGGCCTTATAATGAAAAACTGTTTTTT. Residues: CASSQDPGPYNEKLFF.

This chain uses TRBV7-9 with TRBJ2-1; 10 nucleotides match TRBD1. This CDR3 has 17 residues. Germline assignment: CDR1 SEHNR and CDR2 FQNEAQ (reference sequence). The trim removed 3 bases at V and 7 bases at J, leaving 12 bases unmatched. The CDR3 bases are TGTGCCAGCAGCTTCCGGGACAGGGGTTTAGGATCTAATGAGCAGTTCTTC. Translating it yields CASSFRDRGLGSNEQFF.